This entry lists 3 T cell receptor beta chains sequenced from one sample in a study of blood T cells in healthy people across ages. Sample-barcoded 5' priming and a J-beta primer mix drove a second PCR of about 7 to 12 cycles. Each CDR3 protein gets one entry after TCRdb re-called the 5' RACE reads with MiXCR. The sample holds around 700,000 distinct CDR3 sequences, roughly 25% seen once. In addition, the sample was reused for a study of T cells of mothers and their children.

Sequencing was performed on blood. These receptor sequences come from a boy under 18 in good health.

This clonotype has just a few counts. The chain uses TRBV6-1 and TRBJ1-2, with D hard to call. The CDR3 is 13 amino acids. V was clipped by 3 bases and J by 1 base, with 6 bases between them. The germline V gene encodes CDR1 MNHNS and CDR2 SASEGT. CDR3 residues: CASSEAVNYGYTF. CDR3 nucleotide sequence: TGTGCCAGCAGTGAGGCAGTTAACTATGGCTACACCTTC.

This clonotype has just a few counts. This chain connects TRBV27 to TRBJ2-7; D is possibly TRBD1 or TRBD2 (6 bases each). This CDR3 contains 14 residues. Germline-derived CDR1 and CDR2 are MNHEY and SMNVEV (reference sequence). Trimming shortened V by 4 bases and J by 4 bases, and 14 bases separated the two germline ends. The CDR3 DNA sequence: TGTGCCAGCAGTTGGGGGCGTGGGGGGTACGAGCAGTACTTC. As protein: CASSWGRGGYEQYF.

This clonotype was seen just once. The chain carries TRBV7-2 and TRBJ2-2; 7 bases are a match to TRBD2. The CDR3 is 15 residues long. From germline, CDR1 is SGHTA and CDR2 FQGNSA. V trimming: 6 bases; J trimming: 5 bases; junction bases outside the gene matches: 9. The CDR3 loop reads CASSRFGGGTGELFF. In nucleotides, the CDR3 is TGTGCCAGCAGTCGGTTTGGGGGGGGGACCGGGGAGCTGTTTTTT.